The 28 T cell receptor beta chains in this list originate from one sample, sequenced in a study of OX40 agonist ivuxolimab in advanced cancers. Using immunoSEQ multiplex PCR, the repertoire was profiled, and TCRdb retains in-frame clones only, with some absent. This table holds approximately 60,000 clones, over 75% found once. The source was CD4+ or CD8+ T cells sorted from blood, collected in a trial of the OX40 agonist ivuxolimab. These receptor sequences come from an adult with an advanced solid tumor such as melanoma, head and neck, liver or kidney cancer.

The rearrangement links TRBV4-2 to TRBJ2-7; D is uncertain. Per the germline V gene, CDR1 is LGHNA and CDR2 is YNFKEQ. V was pared by 1 base and J by 2 bases, with 9 bases between. This CDR3 has 14 residues. The CDR3 DNA follows: TGTGCCAGCAGCCAAGTTGTCTTAGCCTACGAGCAGTACTTC. It encodes CASSQVVLAYEQYF.

J is TRBJ2-1 and V is TRBV7-6; perhaps TRBD2 as D (6 bases). V was pared by 2 bases and J by 5 bases, with 16 bases between. Per germline, CDR1 SGHVS and CDR2 FNYEAQ. CDR3 length: 16 amino acids. The CDR3 is CASSLSLALADNEQFF. DNA of the CDR3: TGTGCCAGCAGCTTATCTCTAGCGTTAGCTGACAATGAGCAGTTCTTC. Together with reference TRBV7-6 and TRBJ2-1, the CDR3 gives the full variable domain: GAGVSQSPRYKVTKRGQDVALRCDPISGHVSLYWYRQALGQGPEFLTYFNYEAQQDKSGLPNDRFSAERPEGSISTLTIQRTEQRDSAMYRCASSLSLALADNEQFFGPGTRLTVL.

This sequence joins TRBV27 and TRBJ2-5; 7 nucleotides line up with TRBD2. After removal of 5 bases from V and 5 bases from J, the junction contained 11 bases not matched to a gene. Germline loops: CDR1 MNHEY, CDR2 SMNVEV (reference sequence). There are 15 residues in the CDR3. CDR3 sequence reads: CASSLVRGGRETQYF. As DNA, the CDR3 is TGTGCCAGCAGTCTAGTTCGGGGAGGGAGGGAGACCCAGTACTTC.

The chain is built from TRBV5-1 and TRBJ2-7; D may be TRBD2 (8 bases). Germline V lookup: CDR1 SGHRS, CDR2 YFSETQ. The ends were cut back, 2 bases at V and 6 bases at J, with 18 bases in the middle. CDR3 size: 15 residues. CDR3 coding DNA: TGCGCCAGCAGCTTTTCGGGAGGGGGCTTGGTCGAGCAGTACTTC. This gives the protein CASSFSGGGLVEQYF. Looking up the rest from reference TRBV5-1 and TRBJ2-7 gives the full variable domain: KAGVTQTPRYLIKTRGQQVTLSCSPISGHRSVSWYQQTPGQGLQFLFEYFSETQRNKGNFPGRFSGRQFSNSRSEMNVSTLELGDSALYLCASSFSGGGLVEQYFGPGTRLTVT.

This sequence joins TRBV9 and TRBJ1-1; the D is unclear. V was clipped by 0 bases and J by 1 base, with 4 bases between them. This CDR3 region has 13 residues. Germline values: CDR1 SGDLS, CDR2 YYNGEE. The CDR3 protein is CASSVEENTEAFF. In DNA, the CDR3 is TGTGCCAGCAGCGTAGAGGAGAACACTGAAGCTTTCTTT.

The rearrangement uses TRBV27 and TRBJ2-1; TRBD1 agrees at 7 bases. From germline, CDR1 is MNHEY and CDR2 SMNVEV (reference sequence). The CDR3 consists of 13 residues. The V segment lost 3 bases and the J segment 6 bases; nucleotides outside the gene matches: 2. The CDR3 nucleotides read TGTGCCAGCAGTTTGACAGGGAGCAATGAGCAGTTCTTC. Translating it yields CASSLTGSNEQFF.

The chain carries TRBV30 and TRBJ2-4; the D is unclear. The germline V and J ends were trimmed by 3 bases and 6 bases, with 6 bases remaining between them. The CDR3 is made up of 11 amino acids. Germline CDR1 and CDR2: GTSNPN and SVGIG (reference sequence). CDR3 region: CAWRLGNIQYF. DNA of the CDR3: TGTGCCTGGAGGCTCGGAAACATTCAGTACTTC.

The chain links TRBV21-1 to TRBJ2-4; whether TRBD1, the table's D call, matches the DNA was not checked. TRBV21-1 is a pseudogene segment. The CDR3 extends over 17 amino acids. The CDR3 nucleotides read TGTGCCAGCAGCAATACAGGGGGAAGTTGGTCCAAAAACATTCAGTACTTC. It is translated as CASSNTGGSWSKNIQYF.

J is TRBJ1-2 and V is TRBV6-1; 9 positions agree with TRBD1. Trimming took 2 bases from V and 0 from J; bases not matched to a gene: 7. The CDR3 length is 17 residues. Germline V gene data show CDR1 as MNHNS and CDR2 as SASEGT. CDR3 residues: CASSEWDRENPNYGYTF. In DNA, the CDR3 is TGTGCCAGCAGTGAATGGGACAGGGAAAACCCTAACTATGGCTACACCTTC.

CDR3 sequence: CASSQAGVAVPYEQYF. As DNA, the CDR3 is TGCGCCAGCAGCCAAGCCGGAGTAGCGGTGCCCTACGAGCAGTACTTC. This chain uses TRBV4-1 with TRBJ2-7, with D possibly being TRBD2 (6 bases). CDR3 length: 16 residues. Germline V lookup: CDR1 MGHRA, CDR2 YSYEKL. V was cut by 1 base and J by 2 bases, with 15 bases left in between.

A single count supports this clone. The V call is TRBV30, the J call TRBJ1-3, with D tentatively TRBD1 (5 bases). Trimming took 7 bases from V and 3 from J, leaving 13 bases between them. The germline V gene encodes CDR1 GTSNPN and CDR2 SVGIG (reference sequence). The length of the CDR3 is 13 residues. DNA for the CDR3: TGTGCCTCGACCAGGGAAGGTGGAAACACCATATATTTT. This encodes CASTREGGNTIYF.

This clone is medium-sized in the sample. The chain recombines TRBV10-1 with TRBJ2-1, with D perhaps TRBD1 (6 bases). The CDR3 contains 15 residues. Germline-derived CDR1 and CDR2 are WNHNN and SYGVQD (reference sequence). V was cut by 2 bases and J by 3 bases, with 11 bases left in between. As DNA, the CDR3 is TGCGCCAGCAGTGAGGATAGGGGGTTCTACAATGAGCAGTTCTTC. Residues: CASSEDRGFYNEQFF.

This chain joins TRBV6-6 and TRBJ1-2; D uncertain. V lost 2 bases to trimming and J lost 6 bases, with 4 bases between them. The CDR3 sequence is 11 residues long. Germline CDR1 reads MNHNY; CDR2 reads SVGAGI (reference sequence). CDR3 DNA sequence: TGTGCCAGCAGTTACGGGGATGGCTACACCTTC. This gives the protein CASSYGDGYTF.

The CDR3 sequence is CASSEWGWETQYF. The CDR3 DNA reads TGCGCCAGCAGTGAATGGGGTTGGGAGACCCAGTACTTC. This chain connects TRBV10-1 to TRBJ2-5; D uncertain. The CDR3 runs to 13 residues. Germline loops: CDR1 WNHNN, CDR2 SYGVQD (reference sequence). Trimming removed 3 bases from V and 5 bases from J, with 10 bases in between.

Here the CDR3 DNA reads TGTGCCAGCAGCCCTTTCCTGGCCAATGAGCAGTTCTTC. It specifies CASSPFLANEQFF. The rearrangement uses TRBV6-1 and TRBJ2-1; D is unclear. CDR3 length: 13 residues. Germline V gives CDR1 MNHNS, CDR2 SASEGT. V lost 6 bases, J lost 6 bases, and 12 bases lay in between.

This chain joins TRBV6-6 and TRBJ1-4; a possible D gene is TRBD1 (6 bases). The V gene lost 5 bases and the J gene lost 4 bases, with 14 bases spanning the gap. The CDR3 spans 15 residues. Germline assignment: CDR1 MNHNY and CDR2 SVGAGI (reference sequence). CDR3 nucleotide sequence: TGTGCCAGCAGTCCCCGGACAGTGGATAATGAAAAACTGTTTTTT. Protein product: CASSPRTVDNEKLFF.

This rearrangement joins TRBV27 to TRBJ2-7; D might be TRBD1 (6 bases). The CDR3 extends over 14 amino acids. In germline, CDR1 is MNHEY, CDR2 SMNVEV (reference sequence). Trimming cost V 5 bases and J 7 bases, with 18 bases left between them. The CDR3 bases are TGTGCCAGCAGTCCAGGGGAACTAGTGGTGGAGCAGTACTTC. This translates into CASSPGELVVEQYF.

About this clone itself: The junction shows a germline mismatch at one end, possibly a read error. Within the sample, other DNA sequences also encode this same CDR3. The chain recombines TRBV13 with TRBJ1-1; perhaps TRBD1 as D (5 bases). This CDR3 is built from 13 residues. CDR1 PRHDT and CDR2 FYEKMQ come from the germline V gene (reference sequence). The CDR3 DNA sequence: TGTGCCAGCAGCAAAGGGGTCGGGACTGAAGCTTTCTTC. Translated, it gives CASSKGVGTEAFF.

This clone has just one count. The chain joins TRBV9 to TRBJ1-4; TRBD1 is a possible D gene (5 bases). Germline V CDR1 and CDR2: SGDLS, YYNGEE. This CDR3 has 13 amino acids. V was clipped by 3 bases and J by 8 bases, with 11 bases between them. As DNA, the CDR3 is TGTGCCAGCAGCGGACTTAGGGGCGAAAAACTGTTTTTT. This gives the protein CASSGLRGEKLFF.

The rearrangement joins TRBV7-9 to TRBJ2-1, with 7 bases lining up with TRBD1. Unmatched junction bases numbered 8, after V lost 3 bases and J lost 6 bases. This CDR3 is 15 amino acids long. Germline values: CDR1 SEHNR, CDR2 FQNEAQ (reference sequence). The chain's CDR3 is CASSFATGSGNEQFF. DNA of the CDR3: TGTGCCAGCAGCTTTGCGACAGGGTCAGGCAATGAGCAGTTCTTC.

The rearrangement uses TRBV7-8 and TRBJ1-1, with a possible D match to TRBD1 (6 bases). CDR3 length: 16 amino acids. Germline lookup yields CDR1 SGHVS and CDR2 FQNEAQ. Trimming removed 1 base from V and 1 base from J, with 13 bases in between. The CDR3 reads CASSLDTGSRNTEAFF. The DNA for the CDR3 is TGTGCCAGCAGCTTAGATACAGGGTCGAGGAACACTGAAGCTTTCTTT.

The genes are TRBV5-4 and TRBJ2-2; D gene unclear. V was pared by 1 base and J by 0 bases, with 1 base between. CDR1 is SGHNT and CDR2 is YYREEE in the germline V gene (reference sequence). This CDR3 region has 13 residues. For the CDR3, the DNA is TGTGCCAGCAGCTTGACGAACACCGGGGAGCTGTTTTTT. Translated: CASSLTNTGELFF.

The chain is built from TRBV19 and TRBJ1-5; 9 nucleotides match TRBD1. The V and J ends lost 6 bases and 3 bases, in that order; junction bases with no gene match: 9. CDR3 length equals 16 residues. From germline, CDR1 is LNHDA and CDR2 SQIVND (reference sequence). The CDR3 loop is CASSWDRARHNQPQHF. The CDR3 DNA is TGTGCCAGTAGCTGGGACAGGGCGCGTCACAATCAGCCCCAGCATTTT. The entire variable domain, with the rest obtained from reference TRBV19 and TRBJ1-5, is as follows: DGGITQSPKYLFRKEGQNVTLSCEQNLNHDAMYWYRQDPGQGLRLIYYSQIVNDFQKGDIAEGYSVSREKKESFPLTVTSAQKNPTAFYLCASSWDRARHNQPQHFGDGTRLSIL.

V and J are TRBV7-3 and TRBJ2-7, with TRBD1 matching over 8 bases. CDR1 is SGHTA, CDR2 FQGTGA, per germline. This CDR3 contains 15 residues. Trimming took 5 bases from V and 0 from J; bases not matched to a gene: 6. CDR3: CASSNRGTGSYEQYF. CDR3 DNA: TGTGCCAGCAGCAACCGAGGGACAGGCTCCTACGAGCAGTACTTC.

V gene TRBV2 combines with J gene TRBJ2-3; 7 positions match TRBD2. CDR1 is SNHLY, CDR2 FYNNEI, per germline. The CDR3 contains 15 residues. Losses at the gene ends were 3 bases for V and 3 bases for J; bases not matched to a gene: 6. The CDR3 region is CASSEETSKTDTQYF. The CDR3 DNA sequence: TGTGCCAGCAGTGAGGAGACTAGCAAGACAGATACGCAGTATTTT.

V is TRBV19 and J is TRBJ2-1; unclear D gene. Germline V lookup: CDR1 LNHDA, CDR2 SQIVND (reference sequence). This CDR3 region has 17 residues. The V end lost 0 bases, the J end lost 1 base, and 13 bases lay between the germline ends. CDR3 sequence reads: CASSIDVWAFSYNEQFF. CDR3 in DNA: TGTGCCAGTAGTATAGATGTTTGGGCTTTTTCCTACAATGAGCAGTTCTTC.

The gene calls are TRBV19 and TRBJ2-5; D is unresolved. This CDR3 contains 16 residues. The germline V gene encodes CDR1 LNHDA and CDR2 SQIVND (reference sequence). The V and J ends lost 9 bases and 2 bases respectively, with 22 bases between them. The CDR3 sequence is CASRVRDSPRQETQYF. The CDR3 DNA is TGTGCCAGCCGAGTCCGAGACTCCCCGCGACAAGAGACCCAGTACTTC.

This chain joins TRBV5-4 and TRBJ2-7, with no clear D. From germline, CDR1 is SGHNT and CDR2 YYREEE (reference sequence). Trimming removed 0 bases at V and 2 bases at J, with 6 bases between. CDR3 size: 13 residues. CDR3 nucleotide sequence: TGTGCCAGCAGCTTGGTGGAAGCCTACGAGCAGTACTTC. Translated, it gives CASSLVEAYEQYF.